This passage covers 10 T cell receptor beta chains from one sample sequenced in a study of T-cell memory formation after mild COVID-19. TCRdb independently ran MiXCR on the 5' RACE reads; one entry per CDR3 protein. The data contain a few hundred thousand distinct CDR3 sequences, 10% to 13% of them singletons. Sequenced sample: PBMCs or a T cell subset sorted from them (not recorded which). The receptors derive from a man between 18 and 29 years old who had mild COVID-19 (a few samples of this study predate the infection). Cell type and time point are not known.

This chain uses TRBV28 with TRBJ1-1; possibly TRBD1 for D (5 bases). This CDR3 region has 13 residues. The V end lost 10 bases, the J end lost 4 bases, and 16 bases lay between the germline ends. Per the germline V gene, CDR1 is MDHEN and CDR2 is SYDVKM. CDR3 sequence: CATAWGGGTEAFF. As DNA, the CDR3 is TGTGCCACAGCCTGGGGCGGGGGCACTGAAGCTTTCTTT.

This clonotype came up a few times. The chain uses TRBV5-1 and TRBJ1-1; 7 bases match TRBD1. The CDR3 covers 15 residues. Germline CDR1 and CDR2: SGHRS and YFSETQ. V was pared by 3 bases and J by 0 bases, with 5 bases of the junction left unmatched. The CDR3 loop is CASSSTGQLNTEAFF. In DNA, the CDR3 is TGCGCCAGCAGCTCAACGGGACAGTTGAACACTGAAGCTTTCTTT. Based on the CDR3 plus reference TRBV5-1 and TRBJ1-1, the full variable domain is KAGVTQTPRYLIKTRGQQVTLSCSPISGHRSVSWYQQTPGQGLQFLFEYFSETQRNKGNFPGRFSGRQFSNSRSEMNVSTLELGDSALYLCASSSTGQLNTEAFFGQGTRLTVV.

This clonotype was seen a few times. The rearrangement links TRBV20-1 to TRBJ2-3; D is possibly TRBD1 or TRBD2 (5 bases each). Deletions cut 7 bases from V and 8 bases from J, with 13 bases between. The CDR3 is made up of 11 amino acids. Germline CDR1 is DFQATT and CDR2 is SNEGSKA (reference sequence). The CDR3 region has the DNA TGCAGTGTCGGGTTGAGGGGTACGCAGTATTTT. Protein: CSVGLRGTQYF.

In its sample, this clonotype was seen a few times. The J gene is TRBJ2-2, the V gene TRBV5-1; D is unresolved. V lost 1 base and J lost 0, with 4 bases in between. The CDR3 is 14 amino acids. Per germline, CDR1 SGHRS and CDR2 YFSETQ. The CDR3: CASSLQANTGELFF. The DNA for the CDR3 is TGCGCCAGCAGCTTGCAGGCGAACACCGGGGAGCTGTTTTTT.

This clonotype was seen only a few times. CDR3 sequence reads: CASSLTPGHYGYTF. The CDR3 coding sequence is TGTGCCAGCAGTTTGACCCCAGGCCACTATGGCTACACCTTC. The chain employs TRBV12-3 or TRBV12-4 and TRBJ1-2; D uncertain. The length of the CDR3 is 14 residues. The V gene lost 3 bases and the J gene lost 3 bases, with 11 bases spanning the gap.

This clonotype was counted a few times. The genes are TRBV11-1 and TRBJ1-3; D perhaps matches TRBD1 (5 bases). V dropped 2 bases and J dropped 0 bases, with 8 bases sitting between them. Germline lookup yields CDR1 SGHAT and CDR2 FQDESV (reference sequence). The CDR3 loop spans 15 amino acids. In nucleotides, the CDR3 is TGTGCCAGCAGCTTAAGCGACAGCTCTGGAAACACCATATATTTT. This codes for CASSLSDSSGNTIYF.

The chain joins TRBV5-1 to TRBJ2-7; D ambiguous. V dropped 1 base and J dropped 2 bases, with 4 bases sitting between them. CDR1 is SGHRS, CDR2 YFSETQ, per germline. The CDR3 totals 12 residues. CDR3 nucleotide sequence: TGCGCCAGCAGCTTGCCGCCCTACGAGCAGTACTTC. Translated, it gives CASSLPPYEQYF.

The V and J genes are TRBV24-1 and TRBJ2-5; possible D gene TRBD2, 6 bases. V was clipped by 3 bases and J by 4 bases, with 14 bases between them. The CDR3 sequence is 15 residues long. Per germline, CDR1 KGHDR and CDR2 SFDVKD. CDR3 sequence: CATSDPRGEGETQYF. CDR3 nucleotides: TGTGCCACCAGTGATCCGCGGGGAGAGGGAGAGACCCAGTACTTC.

The chain employs TRBV4-1 and TRBJ2-6, with TRBD2 as a possible D gene (5 bases). Germline V gives CDR1 MGHRA, CDR2 YSYEKL. The CDR3 spans 18 residues. V lost 3 bases and J 1 base, leaving 16 bases between the germline ends. The CDR3 region is CASSQPGKGKSGANVLTF. CDR3 DNA: TGCGCCAGCAGCCAGCCGGGGAAAGGGAAATCTGGGGCCAACGTCCTGACTTTC.

This clonotype has just a few counts. The chain couples TRBV10-3 to TRBJ1-2; D is unclear. The V end lost 0 bases, the J end lost 8 bases, and 10 bases lay between the germline ends. The CDR3 is made up of 13 amino acids. Looked up from germline, CDR1 is ENHRY and CDR2 is SYGVKD. CDR3 bases: TGTGCCATCAGTGAGTCGGGAAGTGGAGGCTACACCTTC. Translation: CAISESGSGGYTF.